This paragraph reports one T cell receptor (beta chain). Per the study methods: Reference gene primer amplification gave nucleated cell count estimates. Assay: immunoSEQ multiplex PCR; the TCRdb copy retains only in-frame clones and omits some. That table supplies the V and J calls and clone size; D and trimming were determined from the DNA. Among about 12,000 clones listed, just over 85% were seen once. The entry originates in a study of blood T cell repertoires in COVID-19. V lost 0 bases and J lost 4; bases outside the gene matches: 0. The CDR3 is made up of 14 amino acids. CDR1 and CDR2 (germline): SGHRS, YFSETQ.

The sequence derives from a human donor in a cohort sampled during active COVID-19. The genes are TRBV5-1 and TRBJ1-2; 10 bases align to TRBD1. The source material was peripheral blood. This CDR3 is CASSLGTGGYGYTF. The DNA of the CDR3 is TGCGCCAGCAGCTTGGGGACAGGGGGCTATGGCTACACCTTC. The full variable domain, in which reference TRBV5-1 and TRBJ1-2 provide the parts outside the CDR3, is KAGVTQTPRYLIKTRGQQVTLSCSPISGHRSVSWYQQTPGQGLQFLFEYFSETQRNKGNFPGRFSGRQFSNSRSEMNVSTLELGDSALYLCASSLGTGGYGYTFGSGTRLTVV.